These 11 T cell receptor beta chains originate from one sample sequenced in a study of blood T cell repertoires in COVID-19 (dated by TCRdb to about 2020). The library came from the immunoSEQ multiplex PCR assay. The clones in this table, taken by TCRdb from immuneACCESS, are in-frame only. Not every clone is retained; where verified, under half of the shortfall comes from an unresolved V gene, and the cause of the rest is unknown. Present in this sample are 40,000 to 55,000 clones, about 80% of which were seen just once. About 14% of the sample is taken by the ten largest. Sequenced sample: peripheral blood. The receptor set was obtained from a human donor in a cohort sampled during active COVID-19.

This chain uses TRBV28 with TRBJ1-2; 7 bases line up with TRBD1. The CDR3 extends over 14 amino acids. Germline assignment: CDR1 MDHEN and CDR2 SYDVKM. Trimming removed 8 bases from V and 1 base from J; junction bases left unmatched: 7. The CDR3 sequence is CASALPGGNYGYTF. Here the CDR3 DNA reads TGTGCCAGCGCCCTCCCAGGGGGTAACTATGGCTACACCTTC.

V and J are TRBV27 and TRBJ1-4; 9 bases are shared with TRBD1. The CDR3 sequence is 13 residues long. The V gene end was trimmed by 6 bases and the J gene end by 8 bases; junction bases not matched to a gene: 4. CDR1 is MNHEY and CDR2 is SMNVEV in the germline V gene (reference sequence). This CDR3 reads CASSRQGEEKLFF. In DNA, the CDR3 is TGTGCCAGCAGCCGACAGGGGGAGGAAAAACTGTTTTTT.

The chain couples TRBV2 to TRBJ2-5; 9 bases fit TRBD1. CDR3 length: 15 residues. Looked up from germline, CDR1 is SNHLY and CDR2 is FYNNEI. The trim removed 5 bases at V and 4 bases at J, leaving 8 bases unmatched. In DNA form, the CDR3 reads TGTGCCAGCAGTAAAAGAACAGGGGGCAGAGAGACCCAGTACTTC. It codes for CASSKRTGGRETQYF.

The rearrangement links TRBV6-5 to TRBJ2-1; TRBD1 aligns across 10 bases. Germline V gene data show CDR1 as MNHEY and CDR2 as SVGAGI. The CDR3 runs 13 residues. The V and J ends lost 8 bases and 7 bases, in that order; junction bases with no gene match: 5. The CDR3 protein is CASGGDRGNEQFF. CDR3 nucleotide sequence: TGTGCCAGCGGGGGGGACAGGGGAAATGAGCAGTTCTTC.

The V gene is TRBV19, the J gene TRBJ2-3; 7 positions agree with TRBD2. Trimming removed 8 bases from V and 0 bases from J; junction bases left unmatched: 5. This CDR3 is 14 amino acids long. Germline V gives CDR1 LNHDA, CDR2 SQIVND (reference sequence). This CDR3 reads CASRREPSTDTQYF. DNA of the CDR3: TGTGCCAGTCGGCGGGAGCCCAGCACAGATACGCAGTATTTT.

The V and J genes are TRBV11-3 and TRBJ2-7; 8 nucleotides agree with TRBD1. V lost 5 bases, J lost 2 bases, and 2 bases stayed unmatched. In germline, CDR1 is SGHNT, CDR2 YENEEA. CDR3 size: 13 residues. The CDR3 DNA sequence: TGTGCCAGCAGCCCGGACAGGGCCTACGAGCAGTACTTC. Translating it yields CASSPDRAYEQYF.

The CDR3 nucleotides read TGTGCCATCAGAGGGGACAGGGGAGGCGGGGAGCTGTTTTTT. Protein sequence: CAIRGDRGGGELFF. The gene calls are TRBV10-3 and TRBJ2-2; 10 nucleotides align to TRBD1. The length of the CDR3 is 14 residues. V lost 6 bases to trimming and J lost 7 bases; unmatched junction nucleotides: 5. CDR1 is ENHRY, CDR2 SYGVKD, per germline.

The genes are TRBV19 and TRBJ2-3; no clear D gene. This CDR3 spans 16 amino acids. CDR1 is LNHDA, CDR2 SQIVND, per germline (reference sequence). The ends were cut back, 3 bases at V and 0 bases at J, with 13 bases in the middle. CDR3 in amino acids: CASSMGRVTSTDTQYF. The DNA of the CDR3 is TGTGCCAGTAGTATGGGCAGAGTTACAAGCACAGATACGCAGTATTTT.

The CDR3 reads CASSLDGLPLTTDTQYF. CDR3 sequence (DNA): TGTGCCAGCAGCTTAGACGGACTACCCTTAACGACAGATACGCAGTATTTT. The chain carries TRBV7-2 and TRBJ2-3; tentative D call: TRBD2 (6 bases). The CDR3 totals 17 residues. Trimming took off 1 base at V and 3 bases at J, with 17 bases between the two ends. Germline V gene data show CDR1 as SGHTA and CDR2 as FQGNSA.

V gene TRBV30 combines with J gene TRBJ2-1; D might be TRBD1 or TRBD2, each matching 7 bases. Per germline, CDR1 GTSNPN and CDR2 SVGIG (reference sequence). This CDR3 comprises 13 residues. V was cut by 8 bases and J by 4 bases, with 15 bases left in between. This CDR3 reads CAGGDSRYNEQFF. The CDR3 coding sequence is TGTGCCGGGGGGGACAGTCGTTACAATGAGCAGTTCTTC.

The chain carries TRBV10-1 and TRBJ2-7, with TRBD2 identical over 9 bases. The CDR3 runs to 13 residues. The ends lost 5 bases at V and 5 bases at J; junction bases unmatched: 4. CDR1 and CDR2 from the germline V gene are WNHNN and SYGVQD (reference sequence). The CDR3 here is CASSPSGTDEQYF. The CDR3, as DNA: TGCGCCAGCAGTCCTAGCGGGACCGACGAGCAGTACTTC.